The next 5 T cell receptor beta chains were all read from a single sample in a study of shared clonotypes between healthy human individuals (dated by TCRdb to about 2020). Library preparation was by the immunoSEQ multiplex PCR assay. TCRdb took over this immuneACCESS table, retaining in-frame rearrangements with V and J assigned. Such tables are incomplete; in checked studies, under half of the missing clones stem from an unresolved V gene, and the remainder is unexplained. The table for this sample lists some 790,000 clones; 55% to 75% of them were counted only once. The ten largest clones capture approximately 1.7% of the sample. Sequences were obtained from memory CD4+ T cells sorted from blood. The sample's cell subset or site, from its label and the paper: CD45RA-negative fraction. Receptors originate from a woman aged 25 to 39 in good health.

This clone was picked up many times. As DNA, the CDR3 is TGTGCCAGCCTCGGACTAGCGGGAGTTCGGGTCCACTACAATGAGCAGTTCTTC. Translation: CASLGLAGVRVHYNEQFF. The chain uses TRBV28 and TRBJ2-1; 13 nucleotides align to TRBD2. The CDR3 is made up of 18 amino acids. V shed 8 bases, J shed 3 bases, and the junction held 13 bases outside the gene matches. Per the germline V gene, CDR1 is MDHEN and CDR2 is SYDVKM.

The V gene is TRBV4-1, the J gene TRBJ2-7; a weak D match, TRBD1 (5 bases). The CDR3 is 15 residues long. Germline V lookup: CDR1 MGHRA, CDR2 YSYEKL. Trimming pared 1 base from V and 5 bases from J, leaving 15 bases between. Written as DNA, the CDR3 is TGCGCCAGCAGCCAAGTTCAGGCAGGGCCCCACGAGCAGTACTTC. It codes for CASSQVQAGPHEQYF.

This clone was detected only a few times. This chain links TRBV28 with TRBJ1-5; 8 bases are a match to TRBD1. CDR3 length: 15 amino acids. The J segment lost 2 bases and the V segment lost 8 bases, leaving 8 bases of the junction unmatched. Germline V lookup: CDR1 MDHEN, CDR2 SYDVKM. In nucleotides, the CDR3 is TGTGCCAGCCACGGCAGGGGGCCCGGCAATCAGCCCCAGCATTTT. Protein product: CASHGRGPGNQPQHF. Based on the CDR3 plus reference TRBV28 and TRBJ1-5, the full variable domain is DVKVTQSSRYLVKRTGEKVFLECVQDMDHENMFWYRQDPGLGLRLIYFSYDVKMKEKGDIPEGYSVSREKKERFSLILESASTNQTSMYLCASHGRGPGNQPQHFGDGTRLSIL.

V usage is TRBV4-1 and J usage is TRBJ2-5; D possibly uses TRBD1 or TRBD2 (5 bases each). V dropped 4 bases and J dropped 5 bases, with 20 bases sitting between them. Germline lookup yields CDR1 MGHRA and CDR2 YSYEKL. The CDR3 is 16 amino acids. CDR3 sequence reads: CASSPTGQGGLETQYF. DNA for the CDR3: TGCGCCAGCAGCCCTACGGGGCAGGGTGGGTTGGAGACCCAGTACTTC.

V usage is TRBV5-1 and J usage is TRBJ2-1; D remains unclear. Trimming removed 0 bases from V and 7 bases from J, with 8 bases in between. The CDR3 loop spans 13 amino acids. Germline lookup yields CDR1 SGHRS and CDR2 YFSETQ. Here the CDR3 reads CASSLDGKNEQFF. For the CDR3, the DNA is TGCGCCAGCAGCTTGGACGGTAAAAATGAGCAGTTCTTC.